This entry lists 27 T cell receptor beta chains sequenced from one sample in a study of early T cells in non-severe SARS-CoV-2 infection. TCRdb processed the 5' RACE reads anew with MiXCR; each CDR3 protein has one entry. The repertoire holds roughly 56,000 distinct CDR3 sequences, with 8.5% to 9.5% as singletons. The sequencing sample was made of whole blood. The receptors were gathered from an adult who was a healthcare worker with PCR-confirmed SARS-CoV-2 infection or an uninfected control (not recorded which).

This chain uses TRBV19 with TRBJ1-5, with D unclear. Germline V gene sequence: CDR1 LNHDA, CDR2 SQIVND (reference sequence). The CDR3 extends over 14 amino acids. V shed 3 bases and J shed 0 bases, with 6 bases lying between them. CDR3 in amino acids: CASSIDYSNQPQHF. The DNA of the CDR3 is TGTGCCAGTAGTATTGATTATAGCAATCAGCCCCAGCATTTT.

The chain employs TRBV6-4 and TRBJ2-3; 7 positions agree with TRBD1. V shed 5 bases, J shed 2 bases, and the junction held 4 bases outside the gene matches. There are 14 residues in the CDR3. Per the germline V gene, CDR1 is MRHNA and CDR2 is SNTAGT. The CDR3 nucleotides read TGTGCCAGCAGTTGGACAGGAGCCACAGATACGCAGTATTTT. It is translated as CASSWTGATDTQYF.

V usage is TRBV9 and J usage is TRBJ1-2; TRBD1 is a possible D gene (5 bases). The V end lost 3 bases, the J end lost 3 bases, and 15 bases lay between the germline ends. Per the germline V gene, CDR1 is SGDLS and CDR2 is YYNGEE. The CDR3 is made up of 15 amino acids. The chain's CDR3 is CASSAGTTKDYGYTF. The CDR3 nucleotides are TGTGCCAGCAGCGCGGGGACGACGAAAGACTATGGCTACACCTTC.

The rearrangement uses TRBV20-1 and TRBJ1-1; 7 bases are a match to TRBD1. V was clipped by 0 bases and J by 0 bases; unmatched bases: 1. The germline V gene encodes CDR1 DFQATT and CDR2 SNEGSKA (reference sequence). The length of the CDR3 is 14 residues. The CDR3 sequence: CSAREGTVNTEAFF. The DNA of the CDR3 is TGCAGTGCTAGAGAAGGGACAGTGAACACTGAAGCTTTCTTT.

This clonotype showed up just a few times. The chain is built from TRBV6-5 and TRBJ2-5; D is possibly TRBD2 (6 bases). This CDR3 spans 15 amino acids. Germline CDR1 is MNHEY and CDR2 is SVGAGI. V was trimmed by 10 bases and J by 1 base, leaving 19 bases between them. In DNA form, the CDR3 reads TGTGCCACCACTACCCCGGGAGACAGCCAAGAGACCCAGTACTTC. Its translation is CATTTPGDSQETQYF.

This clonotype was seen more than once but under ten times. The V and J genes are TRBV30 and TRBJ2-1; D is uncertain. There are 12 residues in the CDR3. The V and J ends lost 0 bases and 6 bases respectively, with 6 bases between them. Germline V lookup: CDR1 GTSNPN, CDR2 SVGIG (reference sequence). CDR3 nucleotides: TGTGCCTGGAGTGTCAAGCCCAATGAGCAGTTCTTC. As protein: CAWSVKPNEQFF.

This clonotype was detected a few times. V and J are TRBV5-1 and TRBJ2-4, with 10 bases matching TRBD1. V trimming: 5 bases; J trimming: 9 bases; junction bases outside the gene matches: 11. The CDR3 covers 15 residues. Germline CDR1 SGHRS, CDR2 YFSETQ. CDR3 sequence: CASSLPGTGDGIQYF. The CDR3 coding sequence is TGCGCCAGCAGTTTGCCAGGGACAGGGGATGGCATTCAGTACTTC.

Details on this clonotype: Because it lacks the conserved phenylalanine or tryptophan at the end, this CDR3 is likely a read error. The rearrangement uses TRBV25-1 and TRBJ2-1; TRBD1 or TRBD2 may be the D gene (5 bases each). V lost 10 bases, J lost 9 bases, and 22 bases lay in between. The germline V gene has CDR1 MGHDK and CDR2 SYGVNS. The CDR3 is made up of 14 amino acids. CDR3 sequence (DNA): TGTGCCACCCAAAAACGGGACCCTTTGGGTGAGCAGTTCTCC. Its protein is CATQKRDPLGEQFS.

The chain has TRBV6-5 and TRBJ1-5; D possibly corresponds to TRBD1 (6 bases). Germline values: CDR1 MNHEY, CDR2 SVGAGI. The CDR3 spans 16 residues. V was pared by 5 bases and J by 0 bases, with 14 bases between. The CDR3 bases are TGTGCCAGCAGTCCGGACAGATCTTTTAGCAATCAGCCCCAGCATTTT. Its protein is CASSPDRSFSNQPQHF.

The table lists this clonotype with many counts. The chain uses TRBV27 and TRBJ2-5; 10 bases align to TRBD2. The junction had 7 bases not matched to a gene; V was cut back by 5 bases and J by 1 base. Germline loops: CDR1 MNHEY, CDR2 SMNVEV (reference sequence). There are 16 residues in the CDR3. CDR3 nucleotides: TGTGCCAGCAGTCTCCAAGCGGGGGGGCGCCAAGAGACCCAGTACTTC. Translation: CASSLQAGGRQETQYF.

The V gene is TRBV2, the J gene TRBJ2-5, with 7 bases matching TRBD1. CDR1 and CDR2 (germline): SNHLY, FYNNEI. The CDR3 is 15 residues long. V lost 1 base, J lost 5 bases, and 7 bases stayed unmatched. CDR3 in DNA: TGTGCCAGCAGTGAAGAGGGGGCCGGAGGCGAGACCCAGTACTTC. It codes for CASSEEGAGGETQYF.

The chain uses TRBV3-1 and TRBJ1-6; no definite D call. Germline values: CDR1 LGHDT, CDR2 YNNKEL (reference sequence). V was pared by 2 bases and J by 6 bases, with 11 bases between. This CDR3 is built from 15 residues. CDR3 residues: CASSQSSGPNSPLHF. In DNA, the CDR3 is TGTGCCAGCAGCCAATCCTCCGGGCCTAATTCACCCCTCCACTTT. Complete variable domain (other parts from reference TRBV3-1 and TRBJ1-6): DTAVSQTPKYLVTQMGNDKSIKCEQNLGHDTMYWYKQDSKKFLKIMFSYNNKELIINETVPNRFSPKSPDKAHLNLHINSLELGDSAVYFCASSQSSGPNSPLHFGNGTRLTVT.

In its sample, this clonotype was seen a few times. The V call is TRBV20-1, the J call TRBJ2-1; tentatively, D is TRBD2 (5 bases). Trimming stripped 3 bases from V and 3 bases from J, with 15 bases between. The CDR3 runs 15 residues. Germline CDR1 DFQATT, CDR2 SNEGSKA (reference sequence). The CDR3 region has the DNA TGCAGTGCTAGGACCGAAAGAGGGATCTACAATGAGCAGTTCTTC. Translation: CSARTERGIYNEQFF.

The chain uses TRBV10-2 and TRBJ1-1, with 7 positions matching TRBD1. V was pared by 7 bases and J by 4 bases, with 12 bases of the junction left unmatched. CDR1 is WSHSY, CDR2 SAAADI, per germline. The CDR3 consists of 15 residues. The DNA of the CDR3 is TGCGCCAGCACCTTGACAGGGTTAAGTGGCACTGAAGCTTTCTTT. This codes for CASTLTGLSGTEAFF.

J is TRBJ1-6 and V is TRBV18; a weak D match, TRBD1 (5 bases). Germline CDR1 reads KGHSH; CDR2 reads LQKENI. The CDR3 is made up of 15 amino acids. V gave up 6 bases and J gave up 0 bases, with 9 bases separating them. CDR3 region: CASSHDSSYNSPLHF. The CDR3 DNA reads as TGTGCCAGCTCTCACGACAGCTCCTATAATTCACCCCTCCACTTT.

The J gene is TRBJ1-4, the V gene TRBV20-1, with TRBD1 matching 7 bases. Germline V gives CDR1 DFQATT, CDR2 SNEGSKA (reference sequence). The CDR3 spans 14 residues. Trimming at V came to 4 bases and at J to 4 bases, leaving 6 bases not matched to a gene. The CDR3 spells CSAKDRNVNEKLFF. CDR3 in DNA: TGCAGTGCTAAGGACAGGAATGTTAATGAAAAACTGTTTTTT.

This chain connects TRBV5-1 to TRBJ2-5; 10 nucleotides match TRBD2. This CDR3 contains 18 residues. V shed 4 bases and J 5 bases; nucleotides not matched to a gene: 17. Germline CDR1 and CDR2: SGHRS and YFSETQ. The CDR3 loop is CASSPAQDLAGGLETQYF. CDR3 bases: TGCGCCAGCAGCCCAGCCCAGGACTTAGCGGGGGGCCTGGAGACCCAGTACTTC.

This clonotype was counted only a few times. The chain uses TRBV7-2 and TRBJ2-1; TRBD2 agrees at 8 bases. This CDR3 region has 16 residues. Germline V CDR1 and CDR2: SGHTA, FQGNSA. V shed 2 bases, J shed 1 base, and the junction held 4 bases outside the gene matches. The CDR3 sequence: CASSLSGGGSYNEQFF. In DNA, the CDR3 is TGTGCCAGCAGCTTAAGCGGCGGGGGGTCCTACAATGAGCAGTTCTTC.

In its sample, this clonotype was seen many times. The J gene is TRBJ2-7, the V gene TRBV5-4; perhaps TRBD2 as D (6 bases). This CDR3 is 13 amino acids long. Germline V gene lookup returns CDR1 SGHNT and CDR2 YYREEE (reference sequence). Deletions cut 4 bases from V and 5 bases from J, with 13 bases between. The CDR3 region is CASSPGRGNEQYV. Here the CDR3 DNA reads TGTGCCAGCAGCCCGGGACGGGGGAACGAGCAGTACGTC.

There are many counts of this clonotype. The gene calls are TRBV7-3 and TRBJ2-3; no definite D call. V was trimmed by 1 base and J by 0 bases, leaving 11 bases between them. The CDR3 is 16 residues long. The germline V gene has CDR1 SGHTA and CDR2 FQGTGA. The CDR3, as DNA: TGTGCCAGCAGCTTAAGTCCCATACTTAGCACAGATACGCAGTATTTT. This encodes CASSLSPILSTDTQYF.

This clonotype was picked up a small number of times. The rearrangement joins TRBV18 to TRBJ2-3, with D perhaps matching TRBD1 or TRBD2 (5 bases each). Germline-derived CDR1 and CDR2 are KGHSH and LQKENI. Deletions cut 6 bases from V and 2 bases from J, with 9 bases between. The CDR3 runs 13 residues. The CDR3 DNA reads TGTGCCAGCTCTCGGGACCACACAGATACGCAGTATTTT. Its translation: CASSRDHTDTQYF.

In its sample, this clonotype was seen many times. This rearrangement joins TRBV19 to TRBJ1-2; possible D gene TRBD1, 5 bases. CDR1 and CDR2 from the germline V gene are LNHDA and SQIVND (reference sequence). Trimming cost V 3 bases and J 10 bases, with 21 bases left between them. The CDR3 contains 15 residues. DNA for the CDR3: TGTGCCAGTAGTATTACTGGACACGATATTCAGTCCTACACCTTC. Translation gives CASSITGHDIQSYTF.

J is TRBJ1-6 and V is TRBV14; D is possibly TRBD1 (5 bases). Germline V gene lookup returns CDR1 SGHDN and CDR2 FVKESK. The CDR3 consists of 17 residues. V was cut by 0 bases and J by 0 bases, with 9 bases left in between. The CDR3 DNA reads as TGTGCCAGCAGCCAAGATTACGGGGGCTCCTATAATTCACCCCTCCACTTT. Protein sequence: CASSQDYGGSYNSPLHF.

V and J are TRBV10-3 and TRBJ2-4; the D gene is possibly TRBD2 (6 bases). V was trimmed by 10 bases and J by 0 bases, leaving 16 bases between them. This CDR3 is 15 amino acids long. Germline V CDR1 and CDR2: ENHRY, SYGVKD. The CDR3 sequence is CATRGTELAKNIQYF. The CDR3 nucleotides read TGTGCCACCCGCGGGACCGAGCTAGCCAAAAACATTCAGTACTTC.

This clonotype was observed a few times. J is TRBJ2-3 and V is TRBV6-5; TRBD2 agrees at 14 bases. The germline gives CDR1 MNHEY, CDR2 SVGAGI. The V segment lost 5 bases and the J segment 10 bases; nucleotides outside the gene matches: 11. The CDR3 has 16 amino acids. The CDR3 DNA reads as TGTGCCAGCAGTCGCCGGACTAGCGGGGGGCGGGAGCCGCAGTATTTT. Its protein product is CASSRRTSGGREPQYF.

In its sample, this clonotype was seen many times. The rearrangement uses TRBV12-3 or TRBV12-4 and TRBJ2-7, with a weak D call TRBD2 (5 bases). CDR3 length: 13 residues. V gave up 1 base and J gave up 3 bases, with 7 bases separating them. The CDR3 DNA is TGTGCCAGCAGTTTAGGAGGGAACTACGAGCAGTACGTC. As protein: CASSLGGNYEQYV.

This clonotype was detected once. One base away lies a much larger clone, so this may be a sequencing read error. The chain combines TRBV7-9 with TRBJ1-1; tentatively, D is TRBD1 (5 bases). The CDR3 extends over 14 amino acids. V shed 5 bases and J shed 3 bases, with 13 bases lying between them. The germline gives CDR1 SEHNR, CDR2 FQNEAQ (reference sequence). The CDR3 loop is CASSRDSLDTEAFF. The CDR3 DNA is TGTGCCAGCAGCCGAGACAGCCTGGACACTGAAGCTTTCTTT.